This T cell receptor beta chain was captured in a study of T cell clonality in common variable immunodeficiency (dated by TCRdb to between 2014 and 2017). Points the paper makes about the study in general: According to the authors, finding the cause of the higher clonality in CVID would require sequencing the repertoires of T cell subpopulations. Correlations of repertoire features with clinical complications were constrained by heterogeneity among patients within the CVID cohort. Compared with healthy controls, CVID subjects showed increased TCRbeta clonality (t-test p = 0.018), a feature most characteristic of about a third of subjects. Despite equal DNA input, controls averaged roughly 80,000 unique sequences per sample versus about 30,000 in CVID samples. CVID subjects shared fewer TCRbeta clones with each other than healthy controls did (p < 0.0001). Fewer deletions and N-nucleotide insertions were reportedly observed in CVID TCRbeta sequences, and highly modified clones with 13 or more V deletions were reportedly absent from CVID TCRbeta sequences.

The CDR3, cysteine through phenylalanine, is 13 amino acids long. Sequencing covers 30 bases of the CDR3, shown here with the frame starting at base 1. Sequences LNHDA (CDR1) and SQIVND (CDR2) are obtained from the germline V gene (reference sequence). Standard criteria, namely reduction of serum IgG, IgA and/or IgM below the normal range together with specific antibody deficiency, were applied for the diagnosis of CVID. There were some 42 subjects in the CVID group (29 male and 15 female), ranging in age from roughly 9 to 64 years, with a mean age of about 40. Most of the CVID patients and most of the healthy controls were of Caucasian heritage. Replacement immunoglobulin therapy had been administered to all CVID subjects for at least one year at the time of study participation. At the time of blood collection, no CVID subject was ill or was being treated with immunomodulatory or immunosuppressive medication. From each donor, roughly 4.5 to 8 ml of heparinized peripheral whole blood was collected. Genomic DNA from adults with common variable immune deficiency (CVID) and from healthy adult controls was used for sequencing of TCRbeta CDR3 repertoires. To isolate peripheral blood mononuclear cells, diluted blood was subjected to density centrifugation over Hypaque 1077 or Ficoll-Paque. Genomic DNA was extracted from unsorted mononuclear cells by Qiagen column purification or by a centrifugation-based method.

This clone was counted a few times. The antigen it recognizes is unknown. With the read ending 3 residues before the CDR3 end, the germline J gene is used to fill in that end. For sequencing, equivalent amounts of genomic DNA were input from CVID and control samples. For every sample, a 60 bp segment covering the rearranged TCRbeta CDR3 region was amplified and then sequenced. The immunoSEQ assay, a bias-corrected multiplex PCR with high-throughput sequencing, was employed for TCRbeta amplification. Processing in the source paper ran as follows. Every unique nucleotide sequence counted as a clone and was annotated with V, D and J genes, copy number and frequency. Sequences were labeled productive if in frame, and non-productive if out of frame or containing stop codons. As previously described, clonality was calculated on the basis of Shannon's entropy. The predicted amino acid sequences of productive clones were used to derive mean CDR3 Kyte-Doolittle hydropathy. Using the R hclust function, scaled V gene usage was clustered hierarchically with Manhattan distance and complete linkage. To assess clone sharing by CDR3 amino acid sequence, 12 repertoires per group were resampled over 100 rounds. The repertoires were searched for approximately 70 published EBV-specific TCRbeta sequences and 245 published CMV-specific TCRbeta sequences. Analysis left out a couple of CVID samples that produced under 10,000 sequences, so 35 to 50 CVID repertoires remained. TCRdb provides this immuneACCESS table in a form limited to in-frame rearrangements. Some clones are lacking; in checked studies, under half of them reflect an unresolved V gene, and why the rest are absent is not known. V, J and clone size reflect that table, while D and trimming were determined from the DNA. For this sample the table reports under 25,000 clones, with no clone seen just once. The ten largest account for roughly 6.6% of the sample.

Sequencing was done on a sample of peripheral blood mononuclear cells. The chain joins TRBV19 to TRBJ2-3, with 9 bases aligning to TRBD1. This clonotype was sampled from a human donor with common variable immunodeficiency. CDR3 sequence: CASSEGTGFTQYF. Incomplete CDR3 DNA: TGTGCCAGTAGTGAAGGGACAGGGTTCACG.